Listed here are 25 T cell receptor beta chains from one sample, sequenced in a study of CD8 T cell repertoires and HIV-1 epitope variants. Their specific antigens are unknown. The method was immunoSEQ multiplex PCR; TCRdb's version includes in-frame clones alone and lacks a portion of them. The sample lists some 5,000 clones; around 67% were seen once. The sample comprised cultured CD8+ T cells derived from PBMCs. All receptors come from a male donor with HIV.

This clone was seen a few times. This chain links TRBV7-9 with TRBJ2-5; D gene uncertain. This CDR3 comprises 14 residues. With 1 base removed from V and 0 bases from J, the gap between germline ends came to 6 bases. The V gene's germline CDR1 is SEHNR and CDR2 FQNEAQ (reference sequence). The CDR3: CASSLDRYQETQYF. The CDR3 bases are TGTGCCAGCAGCTTAGATCGTTACCAAGAGACCCAGTACTTC.

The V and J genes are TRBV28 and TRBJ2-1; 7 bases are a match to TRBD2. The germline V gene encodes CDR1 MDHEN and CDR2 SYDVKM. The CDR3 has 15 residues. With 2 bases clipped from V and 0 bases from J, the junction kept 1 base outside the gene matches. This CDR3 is CASSLGGGSYNEQFF. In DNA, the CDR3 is TGTGCCAGCAGTTTAGGCGGGGGCTCCTACAATGAGCAGTTCTTC. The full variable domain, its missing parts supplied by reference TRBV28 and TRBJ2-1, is DVKVTQSSRYLVKRTGEKVFLECVQDMDHENMFWYRQDPGLGLRLIYFSYDVKMKEKGDIPEGYSVSREKKERFSLILESASTNQTSMYLCASSLGGGSYNEQFFGPGTRLTVL.

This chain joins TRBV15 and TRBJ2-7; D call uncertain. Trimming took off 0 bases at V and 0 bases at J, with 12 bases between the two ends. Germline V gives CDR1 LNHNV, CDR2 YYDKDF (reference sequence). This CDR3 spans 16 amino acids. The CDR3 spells CATSRDLGQISYEQYF. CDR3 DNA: TGTGCCACCAGCAGAGATTTAGGGCAGATCTCCTACGAGCAGTACTTC.

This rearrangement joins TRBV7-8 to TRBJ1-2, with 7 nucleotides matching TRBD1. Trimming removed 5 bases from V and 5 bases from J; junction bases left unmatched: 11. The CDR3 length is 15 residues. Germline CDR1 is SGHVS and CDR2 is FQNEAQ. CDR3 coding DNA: TGTGCCAGCAGCGACGGACAGGTATCGCCGTATGGCTACACCTTC. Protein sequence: CASSDGQVSPYGYTF.

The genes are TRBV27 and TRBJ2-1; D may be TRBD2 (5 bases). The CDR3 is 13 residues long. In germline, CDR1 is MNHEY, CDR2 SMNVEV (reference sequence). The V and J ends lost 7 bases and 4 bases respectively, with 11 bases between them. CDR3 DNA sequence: TGTGCCAGCACCAATGGACTTTACAATGAGCAGTTCTTC. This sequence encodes CASTNGLYNEQFF.

This CDR3 is CAWRPNTGEKLFF. CDR3 nucleotides: TGTGCCTGGAGACCCAACACAGGGGAAAAACTGTTTTTT. The chain uses TRBV30 and TRBJ1-4; possibly TRBD1 for D (6 bases). Germline CDR1 reads GTSNPN; CDR2 reads SVGIG (reference sequence). The CDR3 is made up of 13 amino acids. V was pared by 3 bases and J by 8 bases, with 13 bases between.

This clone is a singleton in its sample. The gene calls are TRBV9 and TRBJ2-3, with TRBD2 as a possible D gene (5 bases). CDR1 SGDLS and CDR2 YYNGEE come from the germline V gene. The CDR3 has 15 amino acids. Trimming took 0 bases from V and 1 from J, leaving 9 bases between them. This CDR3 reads CASSVGGRGTDTQYF. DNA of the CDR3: TGTGCCAGCAGCGTAGGCGGGCGGGGCACAGATACGCAGTATTTT.

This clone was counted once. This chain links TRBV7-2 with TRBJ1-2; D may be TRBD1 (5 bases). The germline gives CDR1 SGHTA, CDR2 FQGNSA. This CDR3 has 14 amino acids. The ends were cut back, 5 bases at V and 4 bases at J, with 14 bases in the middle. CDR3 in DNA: TGTGCCAGCAGCCCCGGGGACGGCCCCTATGGCTACACCTTC. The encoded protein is CASSPGDGPYGYTF.

The CDR3 sequence is CASTPTVPIPNQPQHF. Here the CDR3 DNA reads TGTGCCAGTACACCGACGGTGCCGATTCCGAATCAGCCCCAGCATTTT. The chain combines TRBV19 with TRBJ1-5; no clear D gene. The CDR3 is 16 residues long. The V and J ends lost 7 bases and 4 bases respectively, with 20 bases between them. CDR1 is LNHDA, CDR2 SQIVND, per germline (reference sequence).

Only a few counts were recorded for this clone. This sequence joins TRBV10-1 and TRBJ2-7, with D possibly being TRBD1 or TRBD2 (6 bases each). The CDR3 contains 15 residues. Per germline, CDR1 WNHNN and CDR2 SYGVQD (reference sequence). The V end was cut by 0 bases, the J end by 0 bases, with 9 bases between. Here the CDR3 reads CASSESRGVSYEQYF. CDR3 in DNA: TGCGCCAGCAGTGAGTCGAGGGGGGTCTCCTACGAGCAGTACTTC.

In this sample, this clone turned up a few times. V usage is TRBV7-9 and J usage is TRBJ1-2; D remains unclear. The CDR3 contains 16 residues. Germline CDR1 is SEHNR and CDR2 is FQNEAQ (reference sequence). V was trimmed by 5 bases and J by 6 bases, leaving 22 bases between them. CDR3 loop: CASSHAGVVGQDGYTF. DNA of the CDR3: TGTGCCAGCAGCCACGCCGGAGTGGTTGGGCAAGATGGCTACACCTTC.

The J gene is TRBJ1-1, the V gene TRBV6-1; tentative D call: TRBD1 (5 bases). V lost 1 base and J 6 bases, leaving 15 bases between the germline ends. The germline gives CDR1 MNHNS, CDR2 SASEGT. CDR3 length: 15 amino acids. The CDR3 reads CASSEVGGDIAEAFF. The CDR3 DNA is TGTGCCAGCAGTGAAGTTGGAGGGGATATCGCTGAAGCTTTCTTT.

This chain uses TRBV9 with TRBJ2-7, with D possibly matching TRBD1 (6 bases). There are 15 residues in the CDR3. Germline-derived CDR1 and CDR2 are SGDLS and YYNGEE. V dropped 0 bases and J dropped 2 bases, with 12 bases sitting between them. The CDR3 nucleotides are TGTGCCAGCAGCGTAGGAAACAGGGATGCCTACGAGCAGTACTTC. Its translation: CASSVGNRDAYEQYF.

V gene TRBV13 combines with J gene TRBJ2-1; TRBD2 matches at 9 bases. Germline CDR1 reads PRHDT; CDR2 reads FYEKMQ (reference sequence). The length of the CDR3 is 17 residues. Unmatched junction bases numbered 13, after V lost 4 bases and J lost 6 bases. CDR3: CASSSPASTSGVNEQFF. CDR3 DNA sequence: TGTGCCAGCAGCTCCCCCGCCTCGACTAGCGGAGTCAATGAGCAGTTCTTC.

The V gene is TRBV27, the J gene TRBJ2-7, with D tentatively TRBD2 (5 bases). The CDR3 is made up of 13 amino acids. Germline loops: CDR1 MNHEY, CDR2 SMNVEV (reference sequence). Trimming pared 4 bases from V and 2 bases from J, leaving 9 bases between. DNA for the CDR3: TGTGCCAGCAGTTACTTCGGGGCCTACGAGCAGTACTTC. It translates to CASSYFGAYEQYF.

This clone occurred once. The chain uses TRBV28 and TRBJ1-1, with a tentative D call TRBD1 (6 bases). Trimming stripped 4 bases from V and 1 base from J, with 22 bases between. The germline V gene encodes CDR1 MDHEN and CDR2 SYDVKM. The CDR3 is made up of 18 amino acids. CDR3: CASSSLFTGFHRNTEAFF. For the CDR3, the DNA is TGTGCCAGCAGTTCCCTCTTTACAGGGTTTCATAGGAACACTGAAGCTTTCTTT.

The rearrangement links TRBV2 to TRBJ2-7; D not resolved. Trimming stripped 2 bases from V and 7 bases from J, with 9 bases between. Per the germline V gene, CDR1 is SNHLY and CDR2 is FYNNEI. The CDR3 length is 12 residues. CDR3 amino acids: CASSESVREQYF. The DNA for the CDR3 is TGTGCCAGCAGTGAAAGCGTTAGGGAGCAGTACTTC.

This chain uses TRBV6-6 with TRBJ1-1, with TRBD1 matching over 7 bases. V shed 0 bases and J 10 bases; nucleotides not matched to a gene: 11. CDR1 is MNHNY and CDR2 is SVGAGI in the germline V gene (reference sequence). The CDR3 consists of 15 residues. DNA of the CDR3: TGTGCCAGCAGTTACTCGACCCAGGGGGAAAAGGGAGCTTTCTTT. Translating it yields CASSYSTQGEKGAFF.

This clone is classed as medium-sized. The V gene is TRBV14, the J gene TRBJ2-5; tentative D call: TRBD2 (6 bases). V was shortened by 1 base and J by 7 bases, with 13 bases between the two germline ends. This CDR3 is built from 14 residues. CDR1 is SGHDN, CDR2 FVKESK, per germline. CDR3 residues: CASSQVRGRGTQYF. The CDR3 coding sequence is TGTGCCAGCAGCCAAGTGCGGGGCCGGGGGACCCAGTACTTC.

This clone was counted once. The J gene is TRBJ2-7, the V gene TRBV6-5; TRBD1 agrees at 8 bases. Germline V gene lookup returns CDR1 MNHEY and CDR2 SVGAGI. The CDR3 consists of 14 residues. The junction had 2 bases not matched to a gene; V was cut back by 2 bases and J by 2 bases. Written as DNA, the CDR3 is TGTGCCAGCAGTTACGGGACAGGTCCCTACGAGCAGTACTTC. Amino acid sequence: CASSYGTGPYEQYF.

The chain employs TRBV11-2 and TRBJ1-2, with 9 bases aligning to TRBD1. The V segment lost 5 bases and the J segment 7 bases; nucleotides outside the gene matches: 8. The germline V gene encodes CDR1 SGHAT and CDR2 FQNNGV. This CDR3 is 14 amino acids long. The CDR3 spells CASSLGQGGAGYTF. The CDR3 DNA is TGTGCCAGCAGCCTGGGACAGGGAGGAGCTGGCTACACCTTC.

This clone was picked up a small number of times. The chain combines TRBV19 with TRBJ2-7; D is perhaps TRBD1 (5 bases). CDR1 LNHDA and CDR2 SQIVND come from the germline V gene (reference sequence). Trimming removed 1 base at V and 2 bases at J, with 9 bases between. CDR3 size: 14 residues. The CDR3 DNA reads TGTGCCAGTAGTATAGGACCAGGGCCCTACGAGCAGTACTTC. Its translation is CASSIGPGPYEQYF.

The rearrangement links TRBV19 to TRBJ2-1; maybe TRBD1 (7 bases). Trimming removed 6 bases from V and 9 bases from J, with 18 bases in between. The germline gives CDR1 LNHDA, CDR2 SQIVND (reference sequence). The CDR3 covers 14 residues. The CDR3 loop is CASSLQGRGGEQFF. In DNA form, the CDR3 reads TGTGCCAGTAGCCTACAGGGGCGGGGCGGTGAGCAGTTCTTC. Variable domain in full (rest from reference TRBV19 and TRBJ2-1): DGGITQSPKYLFRKEGQNVTLSCEQNLNHDAMYWYRQDPGQGLRLIYYSQIVNDFQKGDIAEGYSVSREKKESFPLTVTSAQKNPTAFYLCASSLQGRGGEQFFGPGTRLTVL.

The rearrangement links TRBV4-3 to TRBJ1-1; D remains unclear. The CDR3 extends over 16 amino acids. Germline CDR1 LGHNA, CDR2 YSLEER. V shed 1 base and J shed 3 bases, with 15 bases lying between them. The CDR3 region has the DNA TGCGCCAGCAGCCAAGGGTCGGGTGGATTTTACACTGAAGCTTTCTTT. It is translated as CASSQGSGGFYTEAFF.

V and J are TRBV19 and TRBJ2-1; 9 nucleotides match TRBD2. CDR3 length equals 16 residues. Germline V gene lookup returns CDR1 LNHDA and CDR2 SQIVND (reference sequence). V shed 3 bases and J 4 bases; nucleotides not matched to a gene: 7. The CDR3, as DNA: TGTGCCAGTAGTATGGGCGGGAGGGCCGTGTACAATGAGCAGTTCTTC. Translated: CASSMGGRAVYNEQFF.